What follows are 4 T cell receptor beta chains derived from one specimen sequenced in a study of blood T cells in healthy people across ages. Primed by a sample-barcoded 5' primer and a J-beta primer mix, a second PCR proceeded for roughly 7 to 11 cycles. In TCRdb, the 5' RACE reads were re-called with MiXCR into one record per CDR3 protein. Found here are about a million distinct CDR3 sequences, just over 50% of them singletons; the top ten hold around 21%. Sequencing input: blood. These receptors originate from a woman between 55 and 75 years old in good health.

This chain connects TRBV6-5 to TRBJ1-3; TRBD1 matches at 9 bases. In germline, CDR1 is MNHEY, CDR2 SVGAGI. The CDR3 runs to 15 residues. V was pared by 2 bases and J by 2 bases, with 1 base of the junction left unmatched. The CDR3 loop reads CASSYRDRAGNTIYF. CDR3 in DNA: TGTGCCAGCAGTTACCGGGACAGGGCTGGAAACACCATATATTTT.

This clonotype was recorded a few times. This rearrangement joins TRBV9 to TRBJ2-3; 7 nucleotides agree with TRBD1. Per germline, CDR1 SGDLS and CDR2 YYNGEE. The CDR3 sequence is 15 residues long. V was clipped by 2 bases and J by 4 bases; unmatched bases: 7. The DNA of the CDR3 is TGTGCCAGCAGCGTGGGGACAGTTGTAGCAGATACGCAGTATTTT. The encoded protein is CASSVGTVVADTQYF.

The gene calls are TRBV12-3 or TRBV12-4 and TRBJ2-1, with 7 positions matching TRBD2. V gave up 6 bases and J gave up 2 bases; unmatched junction bases: 7. This CDR3 region has 15 residues. The CDR3 reads CASRGASGPYNEQFF. CDR3 sequence (DNA): TGTGCCAGCAGGGGAGCTAGCGGCCCCTACAATGAGCAGTTCTTC.

The J gene is TRBJ2-7, the V gene TRBV25-1; 10 bases map to TRBD2. Germline V CDR1 and CDR2: MGHDK, SYGVNS. Unmatched junction bases numbered 6, after V lost 4 bases and J lost 12 bases. The CDR3 totals 12 residues. CDR3 nucleotide sequence: TGTGCCAGCAGTGCATCTAGCGGGAGTGTGTACTTC. Its protein is CASSASSGSVYF.